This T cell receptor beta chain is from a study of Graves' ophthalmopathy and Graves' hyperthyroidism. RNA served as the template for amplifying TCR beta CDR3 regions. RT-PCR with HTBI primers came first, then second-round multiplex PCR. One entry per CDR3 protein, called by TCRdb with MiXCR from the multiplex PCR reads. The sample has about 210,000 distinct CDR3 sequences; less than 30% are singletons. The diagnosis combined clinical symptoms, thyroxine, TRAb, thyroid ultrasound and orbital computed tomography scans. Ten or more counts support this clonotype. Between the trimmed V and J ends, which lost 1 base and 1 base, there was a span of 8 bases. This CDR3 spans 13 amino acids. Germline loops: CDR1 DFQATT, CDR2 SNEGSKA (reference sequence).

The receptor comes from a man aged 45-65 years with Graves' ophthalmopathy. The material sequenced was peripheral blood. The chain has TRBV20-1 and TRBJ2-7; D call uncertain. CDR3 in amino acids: CSARGFRSYEQYF. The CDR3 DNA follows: TGCAGTGCTAGAGGATTTAGGTCCTACGAGCAGTACTTC.